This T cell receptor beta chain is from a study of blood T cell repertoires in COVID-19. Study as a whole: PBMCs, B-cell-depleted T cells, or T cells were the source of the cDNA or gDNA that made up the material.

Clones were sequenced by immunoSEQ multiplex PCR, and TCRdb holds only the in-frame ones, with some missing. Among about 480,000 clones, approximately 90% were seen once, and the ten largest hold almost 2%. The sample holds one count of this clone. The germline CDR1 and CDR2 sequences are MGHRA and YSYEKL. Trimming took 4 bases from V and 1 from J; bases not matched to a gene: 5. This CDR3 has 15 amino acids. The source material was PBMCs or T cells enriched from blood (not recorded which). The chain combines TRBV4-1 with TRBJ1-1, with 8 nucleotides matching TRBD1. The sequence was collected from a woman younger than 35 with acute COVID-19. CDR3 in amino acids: CASSRGDRGNTEAFF. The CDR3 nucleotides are TGCGCCAGCAGCCGGGGAGACAGGGGGAACACTGAAGCTTTCTTT.